These T cell receptor beta chains were read from a single sample in a study of shared clonotypes between healthy human individuals. Sequencing used immunoSEQ multiplex PCR; TCRdb keeps in-frame clones, though not all of them. The sample shows 2 million to 2.5 million clones, about 94% of them seen only once. The sample taken for sequencing was naive CD4+ T cells sorted from blood. These receptors all come from a man aged 18 to 29 in good health. CDR3s leave out the opening cysteine and the closing phenylalanine or tryptophan. Fields, in order: CDR3 protein, J gene, D gene, CDR3 length, clone size, V gene. A D gene is named only where the DNA matches it firmly. The listing skips clone size in some rows; elsewhere it reads once, few, many or a size class.

AWSPGWNIQY TRBJ2-4 NA 10 NA TRBV30
SVGAPNQPQH TRBJ1-5 NA 10 NA TRBV29-1
ASSFLDSNTGELF TRBJ2-2 NA 13 NA TRBV7-6
AISDGREKYEQY TRBJ2-7 NA 12 NA TRBV10-3
ASSQSSGSYNEQF TRBJ2-1 TRBD2 13 NA TRBV7-2
ASSAAGAEGSPLH TRBJ1-6 NA 13 NA TRBV5-4
ASISTLAKNIQY TRBJ2-4 NA 12 NA TRBV28
ASSLRGANVLT TRBJ2-6 NA 11 NA TRBV28
ASSETDSLAKNIQY TRBJ2-4 NA 14 NA TRBV5-6
SVSTGNEQF TRBJ2-1 NA 9 NA TRBV29-1
ASRGPTDTQY TRBJ2-3 NA 10 NA TRBV2
ASSRYTATNEKLF TRBJ1-4 NA 13 NA TRBV6-1
ASRYRTHSSYEQY TRBJ2-7 NA 13 once TRBV13
ASSLAGQGVSN TRBJ2-7 TRBD1 11 few TRBV7-9
ASSLAPATQGVYYEQY TRBJ2-7 TRBD1 16 NA TRBV5-1
ASGQGGETQY TRBJ2-5 NA 10 NA TRBV25-1
ASSQPGLGVPEAF TRBJ1-1 NA 13 NA TRBV4-3
ASSDKSAGTDTQY TRBJ2-3 NA 13 once TRBV6-4
ASRGQAETQY TRBJ2-5 TRBD1 10 NA TRBV19
ASSLEGQGAGELF TRBJ2-2 TRBD1 13 NA TRBV5-1
ASTFGGLMNTEAF TRBJ1-1 NA 13 NA TRBV19
ASSTRGGTDTQY TRBJ2-3 NA 12 NA TRBV10-2
ASSEKRATYEQY TRBJ2-7 NA 12 NA TRBV2
AISEGVAKNIQY TRBJ2-4 NA 12 once TRBV10-3
ASSEDRGREAF TRBJ1-1 TRBD1 11 NA TRBV6-4
ASSFQGRATEAF TRBJ1-1 NA 12 NA TRBV5-1
ASSRGLEQTQY TRBJ2-5 NA 11 NA TRBV2
ASRRGLMNTEAF TRBJ1-1 NA 12 NA TRBV27
ASSLLSGEAGEKLF TRBJ1-4 NA 14 NA TRBV5-6
ASSTLPTSYEQY TRBJ2-7 NA 12 once TRBV5-1
ASSLYGTGEETQY TRBJ2-5 TRBD1 13 NA TRBV11-3
ASSLLAGAYNEQF TRBJ2-1 TRBD2 13 NA TRBV2
ASSTGLSTDTQY TRBJ2-3 NA 12 NA TRBV18
ASSERFGDKVMNTEAF TRBJ1-1 NA 16 NA TRBV6-1
ASSPGQGDPNYGYT TRBJ1-2 TRBD1 14 NA TRBV5-6
ASSRTIQGVGEKLF TRBJ1-4 NA 14 NA TRBV4-1
ASSFETEAF TRBJ1-1 NA 9 NA TRBV5-6
ASSDPGITLDTQY TRBJ2-3 NA 13 NA TRBV5-1
ASSGQVGYQPQH TRBJ1-5 NA 12 NA TRBV6-1
ASSIGAYGELF TRBJ2-2 NA 11 NA TRBV19
ASSSRVGGNTIY TRBJ1-3 NA 12 NA TRBV4-1
ASGGRTRYPGEQY TRBJ2-7 NA 13 NA TRBV19
SVVPGETQY TRBJ2-5 NA 9 NA TRBV29-1
ASSLQGASAEAF TRBJ1-1 NA 12 NA TRBV7-2
ASSNGLLEQY TRBJ2-7 NA 10 NA TRBV13
ASTITENTGELF TRBJ2-2 NA 12 NA TRBV6-5
ASSWDRLTGELF TRBJ2-2 TRBD1 12 NA TRBV2
ASSFRGQVNTEAF TRBJ1-1 TRBD1 13 NA TRBV19
ASRPTGGRGYT TRBJ1-2 TRBD1 11 NA TRBV10-2